The clone carrying this T cell receptor beta chain was seen a handful of times. Its antigen is as yet unknown. These data originate in a study of T cell responses to AZD1222 COVID-19 vaccine. General study results and limits: All repertoire sampling was performed exclusively after the peak T cell response. The donor group comprised mostly white British people and more females; the analysis possibly underestimated clonal diversity.

Clones were sequenced by immunoSEQ multiplex PCR, and TCRdb holds only the in-frame ones, with some missing. The table lists 150,000 to 200,000 clones, about 95% of them singletons. CDR3 length: 14 residues. Trimming removed 0 bases at V and 0 bases at J, with 6 bases between. CDR1 is LGHNA, CDR2 YNFKEQ, per germline. The chain carries TRBV4-2 and TRBJ2-7; D uncertain. The TCR was taken from an adult in good health. Sequencing was performed on peripheral blood, taken on day 0 of AZD1222 vaccination. The CDR3 region has the DNA TGTGCCAGCAGCCAAGAGTCAGCCTCCTACGAGCAGTACTTC. Translating gives CASSQESASYEQYF.